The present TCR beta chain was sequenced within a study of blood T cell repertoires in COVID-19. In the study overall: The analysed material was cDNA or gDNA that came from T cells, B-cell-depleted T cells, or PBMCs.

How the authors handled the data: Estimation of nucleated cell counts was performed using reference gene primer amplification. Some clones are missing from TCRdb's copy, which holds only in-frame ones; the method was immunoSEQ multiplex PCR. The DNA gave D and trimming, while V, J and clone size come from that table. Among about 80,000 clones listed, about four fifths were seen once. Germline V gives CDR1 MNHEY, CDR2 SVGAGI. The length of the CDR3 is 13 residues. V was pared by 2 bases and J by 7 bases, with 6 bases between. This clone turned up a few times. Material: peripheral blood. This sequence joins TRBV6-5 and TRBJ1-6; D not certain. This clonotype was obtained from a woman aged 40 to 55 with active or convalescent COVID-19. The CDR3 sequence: CASSYPGNSPLHF. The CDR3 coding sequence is TGTGCCAGCAGTTACCCGGGAAATTCACCCCTCCACTTT.